This T cell receptor beta chain is from a study of blood T cell repertoires in COVID-19. V was clipped by 3 bases and J by 7 bases, with 9 bases between them. The CDR3 runs to 12 residues. Germline values: CDR1 SGHTA, CDR2 FQGNSA. Data came from immunoSEQ multiplex PCR; TCRdb stores just in-frame clones and leaves some out. The data show about 180,000 clones, around 79% seen once. The receptor was derived from a woman in her sixties with COVID-19, enrolled during active disease. The chain combines TRBV7-2 with TRBJ1-2, with D possibly matching TRBD1 (6 bases). Sequences were obtained from peripheral blood. The CDR3 is CASSLTGPGYTF. The CDR3 DNA sequence: TGTGCCAGCAGCTTGACAGGTCCTGGCTACACCTTC.